This T cell receptor (beta chain) was obtained from a study of blood T cell repertoires in COVID-19. Study-wide background: Whether acute or convalescent, the COVID-19 samples came from the United States, Italy and Spain. Sources were T cells, B-cell-depleted T cells, or PBMCs; the material itself was cDNA or gDNA.

Under the authors' procedure: Reference gene primer amplification gave estimated nucleated cell counts. The data were produced by immunoSEQ multiplex PCR, yet TCRdb's version contains in-frame clones alone and is incomplete. The DNA was the basis for D and trimming; V, J and clone size are from that table. The profile shows about 100,000 clones, more than 80% of them singletons. This CDR3 is 15 amino acids long. V was pared by 3 bases and J by 0 bases, with 11 bases between. Germline V gene sequence: CDR1 MGHRA, CDR2 YSYEKL. This clonotype was sampled from a woman at least 80 years old with acute or convalescent COVID-19. Sequenced: peripheral blood. The V gene is TRBV4-1, the J gene TRBJ1-1; tentatively, D is TRBD1 (6 bases). DNA for the CDR3: TGCGCCAGCAGCCACGCGCAGGGGATGAACACTGAAGCTTTCTTT. This gives the protein CASSHAQGMNTEAFF.